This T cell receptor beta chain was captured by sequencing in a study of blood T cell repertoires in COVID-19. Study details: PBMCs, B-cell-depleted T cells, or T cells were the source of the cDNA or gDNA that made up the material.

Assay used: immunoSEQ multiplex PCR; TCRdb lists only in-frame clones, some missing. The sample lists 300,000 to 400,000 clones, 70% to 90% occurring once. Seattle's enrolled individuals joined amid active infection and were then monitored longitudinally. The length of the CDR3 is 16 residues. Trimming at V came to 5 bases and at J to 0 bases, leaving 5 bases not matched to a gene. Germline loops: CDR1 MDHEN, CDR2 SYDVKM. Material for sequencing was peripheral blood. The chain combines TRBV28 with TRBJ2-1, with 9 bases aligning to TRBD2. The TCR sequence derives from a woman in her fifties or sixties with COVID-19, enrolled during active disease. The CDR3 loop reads CASSMTSGSSYNEQFF. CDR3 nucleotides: TGTGCCAGCAGTATGACTAGCGGAAGCTCCTACAATGAGCAGTTCTTC.